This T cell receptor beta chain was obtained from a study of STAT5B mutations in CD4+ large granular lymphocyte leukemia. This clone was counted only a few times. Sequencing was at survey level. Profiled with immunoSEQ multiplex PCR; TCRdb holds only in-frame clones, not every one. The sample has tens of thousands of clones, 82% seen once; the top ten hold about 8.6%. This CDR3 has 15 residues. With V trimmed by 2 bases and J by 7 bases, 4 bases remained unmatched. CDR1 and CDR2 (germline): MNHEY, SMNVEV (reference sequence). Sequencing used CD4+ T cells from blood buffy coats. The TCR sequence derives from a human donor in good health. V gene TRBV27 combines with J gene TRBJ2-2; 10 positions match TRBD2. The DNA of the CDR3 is TGTGCCAGCAGTTTACGACTAGCGGGTGACGGGGAGCTGTTTTTT. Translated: CASSLRLAGDGELFF.